This T cell receptor (beta chain) was retrieved from a study of cytomegalovirus exposure and HLA in healthy donors. Study at large: As released early, the data held about 85 million unique TCRs from HLA-typed donors. The Caucasian-associated ancestry cluster held over 80% of around 380 genotyped donors. Study-wide results and caveats: HLA alleles were associated with 15,000 to 20,000 TCR beta sequences in a later analysis at 0.05 false discovery rate.

As for this clone: Its specificity is not known.

CDR1 SGHRS and CDR2 YFSETQ come from the germline V gene. The CDR3 contains 15 residues. Trimming removed 4 bases from V and 5 bases from J; junction bases left unmatched: 4. Both 60 Vbeta primers and 13 Jbeta primers went into the PCR. The data were produced by immunoSEQ multiplex PCR, yet TCRdb's version contains in-frame clones alone and is incomplete. Of 200,000 to 250,000 clones in the sample, 70% to 80% were seen once. The receptor comes from a woman in her fifties or sixties in good health and CMV-seropositive. The V and J genes are TRBV5-1 and TRBJ1-6, with 9 bases that match TRBD1. Material for sequencing was PBMCs. CDR3 residues: CASSHRTGDNSPLHF. The CDR3 DNA reads TGCGCCAGCAGCCACCGGACAGGGGATAATTCACCCCTCCACTTT.